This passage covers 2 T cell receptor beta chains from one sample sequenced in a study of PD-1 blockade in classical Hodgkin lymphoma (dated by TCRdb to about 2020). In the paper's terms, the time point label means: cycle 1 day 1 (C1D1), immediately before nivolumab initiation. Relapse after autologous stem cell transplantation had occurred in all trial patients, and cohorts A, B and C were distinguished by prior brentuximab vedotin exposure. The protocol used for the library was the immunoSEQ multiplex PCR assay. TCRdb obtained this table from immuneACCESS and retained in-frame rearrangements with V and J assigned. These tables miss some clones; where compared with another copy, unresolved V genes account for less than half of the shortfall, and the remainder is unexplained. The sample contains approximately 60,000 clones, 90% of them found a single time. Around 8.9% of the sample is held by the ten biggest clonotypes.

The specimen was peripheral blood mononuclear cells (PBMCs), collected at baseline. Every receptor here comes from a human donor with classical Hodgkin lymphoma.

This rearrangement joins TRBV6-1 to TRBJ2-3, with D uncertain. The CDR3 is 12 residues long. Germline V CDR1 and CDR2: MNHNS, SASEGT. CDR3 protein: CATRWSTDTQYF. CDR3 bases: TGTGCAACACGGTGGAGCACAGATACGCAGTATTTT.

CDR3 protein: CASSQGATREQYF. The CDR3 nucleotides are TGTGCCAGCAGCCAGGGCGCTACGAGGGAGCAGTACTTC. The J gene is TRBJ2-7, the V gene TRBV28, with D possibly matching TRBD1 (5 bases). V lost 6 bases, J lost 7 bases, and 16 bases lay in between. The CDR3 has 13 amino acids. Germline V lookup: CDR1 MDHEN, CDR2 SYDVKM.